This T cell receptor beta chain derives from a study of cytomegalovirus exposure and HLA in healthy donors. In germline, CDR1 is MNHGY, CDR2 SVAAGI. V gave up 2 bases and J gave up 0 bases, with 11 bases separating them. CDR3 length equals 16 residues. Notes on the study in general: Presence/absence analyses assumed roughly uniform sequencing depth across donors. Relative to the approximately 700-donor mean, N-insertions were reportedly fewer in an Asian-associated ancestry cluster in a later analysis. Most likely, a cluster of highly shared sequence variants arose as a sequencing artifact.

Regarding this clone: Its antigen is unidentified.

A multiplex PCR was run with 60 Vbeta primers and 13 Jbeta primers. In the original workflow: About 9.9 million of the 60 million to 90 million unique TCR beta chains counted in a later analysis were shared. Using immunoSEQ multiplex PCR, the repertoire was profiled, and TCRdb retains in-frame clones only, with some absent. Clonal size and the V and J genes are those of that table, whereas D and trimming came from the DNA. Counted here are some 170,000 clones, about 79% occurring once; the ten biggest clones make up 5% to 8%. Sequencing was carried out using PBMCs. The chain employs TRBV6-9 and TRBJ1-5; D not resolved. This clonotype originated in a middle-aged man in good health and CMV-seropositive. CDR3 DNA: TGTGCCAGCAGTTATGTGGCCCACTATAGCAATCAGCCCCAGCATTTT. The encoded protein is CASSYVAHYSNQPQHF.